This TCR beta chain was captured by sequencing in a study of CXCR3-negative and CXCR3-positive naive CD8 T cells. Notes on the study in general: Comparison of naive cells showed more hydrophobic TRB CDR3s in CXCR3-positive than in CXCR3-negative naive cells. The study found comparably high diversity in both naive subsets and much lower diversity in memory CD8+ cells.

Within the CD8+ T cell compartment, naive cells were CD45RO-CCR7+CD27+CD95-. The CDR3 has 18 residues. CDR1 is SGHNT, CDR2 YENEEA, per germline. As concerns this clonotype: The antigen remains unidentified.

The libraries of TRB cDNA were prepared using 5' RACE with UMI labels. TCRdb reprocessed the 5' RACE reads and stores each CDR3 protein as one record, lacking DNA. Its table lists some 61,000 distinct CDR3 sequences. This receptor was taken from a human donor in good health. Some clones in this sample may be carry-over from other donors' samples. What was sequenced was naive CXCR3- CD8+ T cells from blood. Subset of the sample: CD45RO-CCR7+CD27+CD95- naive CD8+ T cells lacking CXCR3 (TNR3-). This chain connects TRBV11-3 to TRBJ2-5; TCRdb gives TRBD2 as the D gene, but with no DNA this cannot be confirmed. The CDR3 loop reads CASRSRLAGGRHQETQYF.